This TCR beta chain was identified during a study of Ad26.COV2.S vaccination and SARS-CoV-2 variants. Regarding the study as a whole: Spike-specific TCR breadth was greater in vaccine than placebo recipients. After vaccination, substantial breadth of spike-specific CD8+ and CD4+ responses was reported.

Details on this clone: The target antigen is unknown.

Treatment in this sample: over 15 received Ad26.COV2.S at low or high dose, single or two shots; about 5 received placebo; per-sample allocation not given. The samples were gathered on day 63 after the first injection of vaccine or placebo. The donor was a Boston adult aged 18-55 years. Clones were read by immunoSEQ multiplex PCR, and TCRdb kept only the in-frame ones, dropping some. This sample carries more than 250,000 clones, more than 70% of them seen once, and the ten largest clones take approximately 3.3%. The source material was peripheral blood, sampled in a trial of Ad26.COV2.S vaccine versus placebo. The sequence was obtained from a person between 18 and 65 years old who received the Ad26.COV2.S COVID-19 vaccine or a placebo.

The CDR3 loop is CASSRTGTSRFIGDTQYF. The CDR3 bases are TGCGCCAGCAGCAGAACCGGGACTAGCAGGTTTATAGGAGATACGCAGTATTTT. J is TRBJ2-3 and V is TRBV5-1; 9 bases map to TRBD2. The CDR3 is 18 residues long. Germline V gene lookup returns CDR1 SGHRS and CDR2 YFSETQ. Trimming at V came to 4 bases and at J to 5 bases, leaving 17 bases not matched to a gene.